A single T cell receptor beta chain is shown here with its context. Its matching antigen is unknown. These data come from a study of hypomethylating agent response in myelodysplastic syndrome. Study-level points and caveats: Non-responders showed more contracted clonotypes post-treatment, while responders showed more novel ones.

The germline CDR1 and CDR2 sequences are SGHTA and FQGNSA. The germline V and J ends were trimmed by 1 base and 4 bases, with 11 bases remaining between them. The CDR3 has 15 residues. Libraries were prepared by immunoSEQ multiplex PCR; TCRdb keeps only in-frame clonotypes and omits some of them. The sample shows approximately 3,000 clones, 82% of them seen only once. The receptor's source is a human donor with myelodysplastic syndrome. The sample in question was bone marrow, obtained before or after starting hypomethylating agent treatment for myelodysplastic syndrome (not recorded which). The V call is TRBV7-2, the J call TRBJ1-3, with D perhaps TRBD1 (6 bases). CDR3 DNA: TGTGCCAGCAGCTTAGAGAGGGGGTCGGGAAACACCATATATTTT. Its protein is CASSLERGSGNTIYF.